This T cell receptor beta chain was identified in a study of blood T cells in healthy people across ages. Notes on this clonotype: Antigen unknown.

Findings of the study overall: Among T cells, TCR beta diversity per million cells dropped roughly linearly as age rose. Both naive CD4+ cell counts and diversity were greater in long-lived donors than in aged donors.

Using a J-beta primer mix together with a sample-barcoded 5' primer, a second PCR was run for 7 to 11 cycles. TCRdb reanalysed the 5' RACE reads using MiXCR and keeps one entry per CDR3 protein. Of more than 1,400,000 distinct CDR3 sequences in the sample, approximately 38% were seen once. The CDR3 extends over 15 amino acids. Trimming shortened V by 4 bases and J by 7 bases, and 19 bases separated the two germline ends. From germline, CDR1 is SNHLY and CDR2 FYNNEI. The clonotype comes from a woman in her late teens or twenties in good health. The sample taken for sequencing was blood. J is TRBJ1-2 and V is TRBV2; possibly TRBD1 for D (5 bases). In DNA form, the CDR3 reads TGTGCCAGCAGTGGAATGGAAAGGGGTAACGGTGGCTACACCTTC. It codes for CASSGMERGNGGYTF. The entire variable domain, with the rest obtained from reference TRBV2 and TRBJ1-2, is as follows: EPEVTQTPSHQVTQMGQEVILRCVPISNHLYFYWYRQILGQKVEFLVSFYNNEISEKSEIFDDQFSVERPDGSNFTLKIRSTKLEDSAMYFCASSGMERGNGGYTFGSGTRLTVV.